These 25 T cell receptor beta chains came from one sample sequenced in a study of T-cell reconstitution after alpha-beta-depleted transplantation in children. The authors prepared the TCRbeta library with unique molecular identifiers. TCRdb reanalysed the PCR reads using MiXCR and keeps one entry per CDR3 protein. Among 500,000 or so distinct CDR3 sequences listed, 11% were seen once. Sequences were derived from PBMCs, mostly from graft donor cells, sampled 180 days after TCRalphabeta/CD19-depleted stem cell transplant. These receptors were taken from a female patient aged 2-9 years who had a stem cell transplant for aplastic anemia, so the T cells may come from the graft donor.

This clonotype was seen a few times. The V gene is TRBV12-3 or TRBV12-4, the J gene TRBJ1-1; maybe TRBD1 (5 bases). The V end was cut by 6 bases, the J end by 5 bases, with 13 bases between. This CDR3 has 13 amino acids. The CDR3 sequence is CASRDTPGTEAFF. DNA of the CDR3: TGTGCCAGCAGGGACACCCCAGGGACTGAAGCTTTCTTT.

This clonotype was seen more than once but under ten times. The CDR3 loop reads CASSYSGLAVAYNEQFF. The CDR3 nucleotides read TGTGCCAGCAGTTACTCGGGGCTAGCGGTCGCCTACAATGAGCAGTTCTTC. The gene calls are TRBV6-5 and TRBJ2-1; TRBD2 agrees at 7 bases. V lost 0 bases to trimming and J lost 2 bases; unmatched junction nucleotides: 7. Germline CDR1 and CDR2: MNHEY and SVGAGI. This CDR3 has 17 amino acids.

The V call is TRBV5-1, the J call TRBJ2-1; 14 bases line up with TRBD2. V trimming: 4 bases; J trimming: 7 bases; junction bases outside the gene matches: 10. The CDR3 covers 17 residues. Germline values: CDR1 SGHRS, CDR2 YFSETQ. The CDR3 DNA is TGCGCCAGCAGCGGCCGGGGACTAGCGGGAGTGGTTAATGAGCAGTTCTTC. Protein product: CASSGRGLAGVVNEQFF.

The table lists this clonotype with a few counts. The chain employs TRBV12-3 or TRBV12-4 and TRBJ2-3; 9 bases align to TRBD1. V shed 5 bases and J 1 base; nucleotides not matched to a gene: 1. This CDR3 comprises 14 residues. Here the CDR3 reads CASSGTGRTDTQYF. The CDR3 nucleotides read TGTGCCAGCAGTGGGACAGGGCGCACAGATACGCAGTATTTT.

This clonotype came up a few times. The chain uses TRBV24-1 and TRBJ2-1, with D tentatively TRBD2 (6 bases). CDR3 size: 15 residues. Germline V gene data show CDR1 as KGHDR and CDR2 as SFDVKD. The V end was cut by 7 bases, the J end by 9 bases, with 21 bases between. The chain's CDR3 is CATRGTQTGPSEQFF. The CDR3 DNA is TGTGCCACCAGAGGGACTCAAACGGGCCCCAGTGAGCAGTTCTTC.

The table lists this clonotype with a few counts. The chain is built from TRBV30 and TRBJ2-7; D unresolved. The germline V gene encodes CDR1 GTSNPN and CDR2 SVGIG (reference sequence). Deletions cut 2 bases from V and 2 bases from J, with 10 bases between. The CDR3 consists of 13 residues. CDR3 DNA: TGTGCCTGGAGTAAGCAGACCACCTACGAGCAGTACTTC. Its protein product is CAWSKQTTYEQYF.

This chain uses TRBV7-4 with TRBJ1-1; possibly TRBD1 for D (5 bases). V lost 1 base and J lost 0, with 12 bases in between. This CDR3 spans 16 amino acids. Germline CDR1 reads SGHVT; CDR2 reads SQSDAQ. The DNA of the CDR3 is TGTGCCAGCAGCTTAGTGAGCCCGGGACTGAACACTGAAGCTTTCTTT. This translates into CASSLVSPGLNTEAFF.

In its sample, this clonotype was seen a few times. This chain joins TRBV19 and TRBJ2-7; D is uncertain. V lost 5 bases and J 4 bases, leaving 15 bases between the germline ends. Germline assignment: CDR1 LNHDA and CDR2 SQIVND (reference sequence). The CDR3 has 14 residues. The CDR3 loop is CASSSRLSRYEQYV. CDR3 DNA sequence: TGTGCCAGTAGTTCCCGGTTGAGTAGGTACGAGCAGTACGTC.

As concerns this clonotype: A read error may be the cause here, since a much bigger clone is one base away. V usage is TRBV5-1 and J usage is TRBJ2-1; TRBD2 aligns across 11 bases. CDR3 length: 15 residues. V was pared by 5 bases and J by 8 bases, with 9 bases of the junction left unmatched. Germline lookup yields CDR1 SGHRS and CDR2 YFSETQ. This CDR3 is CASSFLSGRGDEQFF. In nucleotides, the CDR3 is TGCGCCAGCAGTTTCCTTAGCGGGAGGGGAGATGAGCAGTTCTTC. Complete variable domain (other parts from reference TRBV5-1 and TRBJ2-1): KAGVTQTPRYLIKTRGQQVTLSCSPISGHRSVSWYQQTPGQGLQFLFEYFSETQRNKGNFPGRFSGRQFSNSRSEMNVSTLELGDSALYLCASSFLSGRGDEQFFGPGTRLTVL.

This clonotype was seen ten or more times. CDR3 loop: CAISEGASGYYEQYV. The CDR3 DNA reads TGTGCCATCAGTGAGGGGGCTAGCGGATACTACGAGCAGTACGTC. The chain combines TRBV10-3 with TRBJ2-7, with TRBD2 matching 7 bases. J lost 3 bases, V lost 2 bases, and 7 bases had no gene match. The CDR3 spans 15 residues. From germline, CDR1 is ENHRY and CDR2 SYGVKD.

This clonotype came up many times. V and J are TRBV15 and TRBJ1-5; TRBD1 is a possible D gene (5 bases). CDR3 size: 14 residues. Trimming removed 5 bases at V and 7 bases at J, with 15 bases between. The germline V gene has CDR1 LNHNV and CDR2 YYDKDF (reference sequence). CDR3 coding DNA: TGTGCCACCAGCGCCCGGGACGGAGGACAGCCCCAGCATTTT. This encodes CATSARDGGQPQHF.

This clonotype was observed a few times. CDR3: CASSPGLAISYEQYF. CDR3 DNA sequence: TGTGCCAGCAGCCCGGGACTAGCGATTTCCTACGAGCAGTACTTC. The chain is built from TRBV5-6 and TRBJ2-7, with 10 bases that match TRBD2. The germline V gene encodes CDR1 SGHDT and CDR2 YYEEEE. The V gene end was trimmed by 4 bases and the J gene end by 1 base; junction bases not matched to a gene: 5. This CDR3 is 15 amino acids long.

The V gene is TRBV30, the J gene TRBJ2-6; TRBD1 agrees at 11 bases. The CDR3 is 17 residues long. CDR1 GTSNPN and CDR2 SVGIG come from the germline V gene (reference sequence). The V segment lost 2 bases and the J segment 2 bases; nucleotides outside the gene matches: 5. CDR3 DNA sequence: TGTGCCTGGAGTAAGTGGACAGGGGGCCCTGGGGCCAACGTCCTGACTTTC. Encoded protein: CAWSKWTGGPGANVLTF.

This clonotype came up a few times. The genes are TRBV21-1 and TRBJ2-5. TRBV21-1 is a pseudogene segment. The length of the CDR3 is 11 residues. The CDR3 here is CASSKSPQRYF. CDR3 nucleotide sequence: TGTGCCAGCAGCAAATCGCCACAGCGTTACTTC.

In its sample, this clonotype was seen a few times. The chain is built from TRBV3-1 and TRBJ2-1; 7 bases agree with TRBD2. The CDR3 runs to 14 residues. In germline, CDR1 is LGHDT, CDR2 YNNKEL (reference sequence). V lost 3 bases to trimming and J lost 7 bases; unmatched junction nucleotides: 6. Written as DNA, the CDR3 is TGTGCCAGCAGCCAGGGCGGGAGAGGTAATGAGCAGTTCTTC. This gives the protein CASSQGGRGNEQFF.

J is TRBJ2-7 and V is TRBV7-8; D uncertain. The CDR3 runs to 15 residues. V lost 1 base, J lost 4 bases, and 14 bases lay in between. Germline V lookup: CDR1 SGHVS, CDR2 FQNEAQ. The CDR3 sequence is CASSLVEQITYEQYF. CDR3 in DNA: TGTGCCAGCAGCTTAGTGGAGCAGATCACGTACGAGCAGTACTTC.

In this sample, this clonotype turned up many times. The V gene is TRBV12-3 or TRBV12-4, the J gene TRBJ2-1; TRBD2 agrees at 10 bases. Losses at the gene ends were 3 bases for V and 2 bases for J; bases not matched to a gene: 4. The CDR3 runs 16 residues. CDR3 sequence reads: CASSFAGLAAYNEQFF. CDR3 nucleotides: TGTGCCAGCAGTTTTGCCGGACTAGCGGCCTACAATGAGCAGTTCTTC.

This clonotype was detected a few times. The chain is built from TRBV11-2 and TRBJ1-2, with a weak D call TRBD1 (6 bases). This CDR3 region has 15 residues. Trimming cost V 1 base and J 4 bases, with 13 bases left between them. CDR1 is SGHAT, CDR2 FQNNGV, per germline. DNA of the CDR3: TGTGCCAGCAGCTTAGGAGGAGGGGGAATCTATGGCTACACCTTC. As protein: CASSLGGGGIYGYTF.

V and J are TRBV4-3 and TRBJ2-7; possible D gene TRBD2, 6 bases. The V end was cut by 3 bases, the J end by 2 bases, with 20 bases between. This CDR3 is 17 amino acids long. Germline V CDR1 and CDR2: LGHNA, YSLEER. DNA for the CDR3: TGCGCCAGCAGCCAGGGAGCCATCCAGCGGGCGCCCTACGAGCAGTACTTC. Its translation is CASSQGAIQRAPYEQYF.

This clonotype showed up many times. The J gene is TRBJ1-2, the V gene TRBV7-8, with D uncertain. This CDR3 has 14 amino acids. V shed 3 bases and J shed 0 bases, with 8 bases lying between them. Germline CDR1 reads SGHVS; CDR2 reads FQNEAQ. CDR3 amino acids: CASSFNWANYGYTF. The CDR3 nucleotides read TGTGCCAGCAGCTTTAACTGGGCTAACTATGGCTACACCTTC.

This clonotype showed up many times. The gene calls are TRBV29-1 and TRBJ1-1; 12 bases match TRBD1. Trimming removed 3 bases from V and 0 bases from J; junction bases left unmatched: 5. CDR3 size: 16 residues. Germline V gene data show CDR1 as SQVTM and CDR2 as ANQGSEA. The CDR3 sequence is CSVDPGQGALNTEAFF. The CDR3 DNA follows: TGCAGCGTTGACCCGGGACAGGGGGCACTGAACACTGAAGCTTTCTTT.

This clonotype was picked up many times. The CDR3 nucleotides read TGCGCCAGCAGCTTGGAAATCGGCTATGGCTACACCTTC. It translates to CASSLEIGYGYTF. The rearrangement joins TRBV5-1 to TRBJ1-2; no clear D. The CDR3 spans 13 residues. Trimming left V 0 bases short and J 4 bases short, with 7 bases between. The germline V gene has CDR1 SGHRS and CDR2 YFSETQ.

This clonotype was recorded many times. The chain employs TRBV29-1 and TRBJ2-3, with 7 positions matching TRBD1. V dropped 7 bases and J dropped 5; count of bases not matched to a gene: 12. The germline V gene has CDR1 SQVTM and CDR2 ANQGSEA. CDR3 length: 14 residues. CDR3 sequence (DNA): TGCAGCGGCTATAAGGGGGCCGTTTTAGATACGCAGTATTTT. This encodes CSGYKGAVLDTQYF.

Many counts were recorded for this clonotype. The rearrangement links TRBV5-5 to TRBJ2-1; 8 bases are a match to TRBD1. Per the germline V gene, CDR1 is SGHKS and CDR2 is YYEKEE (reference sequence). V lost 0 bases and J lost 5; bases outside the gene matches: 4. The CDR3 is 15 residues long. The DNA of the CDR3 is TGTGCCAGCAGCTTGGCCAGGGGGCCTAACAATGAGCAGTTCTTC. Its translation is CASSLARGPNNEQFF.

Details on this clonotype: The junction departs from germline at one end; a sequencing error may be responsible. This chain links TRBV12-3 or TRBV12-4 with TRBJ2-1; tentative D call: TRBD1 (6 bases). The CDR3 has 14 residues. The CDR3 region has the DNA TGTGCCAGCAGTTCCGACAGGTCATACACTGAGCAGTTCTTC. Translation: CASSSDRSYTEQFF.